This T cell receptor (beta chain) comes out of a study of Ad26.COV2.S vaccination and SARS-CoV-2 variants. Study findings and constraints: Assessments of TCR breadth and depth may have underestimated the total T cell responses. For non-spike TCRs, breadth in vaccine recipients resembled that in placebo recipients.

V dropped 4 bases and J dropped 2 bases, with 12 bases sitting between them. In germline, CDR1 is SEHNR, CDR2 FQNEAQ (reference sequence). This CDR3 contains 14 residues. TCRdb keeps only in-frame clones here, not all; method: immunoSEQ multiplex PCR. The table shows 400,000 to 450,000 clones, with about 93% occurring only once. Treatment described: over 15 received Ad26.COV2.S at low or high dose, single or two shots; several received placebo; per-sample allocation not given. Day 63 following the first vaccine or placebo injection was when the samples were taken. As to this clone: As yet, its antigen is unknown.

This chain connects TRBV7-9 to TRBJ2-7, with D perhaps given as TRBD1 or TRBD2 (5 bases each). Sequencing was performed on peripheral blood, taken in a trial of Ad26.COV2.S vaccine versus placebo. The receptor was isolated from a person between 18 and 60 years old who received the Ad26.COV2.S COVID-19 vaccine or a placebo. CDR3 protein: CASSSRGAPYEQYF. DNA for the CDR3: TGTGCCAGCAGCTCCAGAGGGGCACCCTACGAGCAGTACTTC. The full variable domain, rest sourced from reference TRBV7-9 and TRBJ2-7, is DTGVSQNPRHKITKRGQNVTFRCDPISEHNRLYWYRQTLGQGPEFLTYFQNEAQLEKSRLLSDRFSAERPKGSFSTLEIQRTEQGDSAMYLCASSSRGAPYEQYFGPGTRLTVT.